The T cell receptor (beta chain) described here comes from a study of T cell repertoires in cytomegalovirus infection. Study at large: Matching HLA type and CMV infection were both indicated by public TCR beta signatures.

TCRdb recomputed calls from the reads with MiXCR, one row per CDR3 protein. Seen here are under 200,000 distinct CDR3 sequences, about 20% observed once, and the top ten hold 25%. Study findings and constraints: CMV-specific HLA-C-restricted TCR beta clonotypes dominated the ex vivo response. Summed frequency of shared TCR beta families picked out CMV carriers who also had the relevant HLA.

For this clonotype: Its cognate antigen is unknown.

V shed 0 bases and J shed 4 bases, with 7 bases lying between them. CDR1 and CDR2 from the germline V gene are LGHDT and YNNKEL (reference sequence). The CDR3 runs 14 residues. The rearrangement joins TRBV3-1 to TRBJ1-3; no reliable D call. This specimen was CD8+ T cells from cultured PBMCs, taken from culture after CMV antigen stimulation. The sequence derives from a human donor in good health (CMV status not recorded). Some clones in this sample may be carry-over from other donors' samples. CDR3 bases: TGTGCCAGCAGCCAAGATTACAGAGGAAACACCATATATTTT. Translation gives CASSQDYRGNTIYF. Based on the CDR3 plus reference TRBV3-1 and TRBJ1-3, the full variable domain is DTAVSQTPKYLVTQMGNDKSIKCEQNLGHDTMYWYKQDSKKFLKIMFSYNNKELIINETVPNRFSPKSPDKAHLNLHINSLELGDSAVYFCASSQDYRGNTIYFGEGSWLTVV.